Below, one T cell receptor (beta chain) is given with its context. Clones were read by immunoSEQ multiplex PCR, and TCRdb kept only the in-frame ones, dropping some. The repertoire holds tens of thousands of clones, approximately 91% seen once, with about 12% in the top ten. This record belongs to a study of blood T cell repertoires in COVID-19. This receptor was identified in a man in his sixties or seventies with active or convalescent COVID-19. The sequencing input was peripheral blood.

DNA of the CDR3: TGCGCCAGCAGCCAACAGGGGGCGATTGAGCTCTACAATGAGCAGTTCTTC. This codes for CASSQQGAIELYNEQFF. V is TRBV4-1 and J is TRBJ2-1, with 8 bases matching TRBD1. J gave up 3 bases and V 2 bases, and 9 bases lay outside the gene matches. The CDR3 covers 17 residues. The V gene's germline CDR1 is MGHRA and CDR2 YSYEKL.